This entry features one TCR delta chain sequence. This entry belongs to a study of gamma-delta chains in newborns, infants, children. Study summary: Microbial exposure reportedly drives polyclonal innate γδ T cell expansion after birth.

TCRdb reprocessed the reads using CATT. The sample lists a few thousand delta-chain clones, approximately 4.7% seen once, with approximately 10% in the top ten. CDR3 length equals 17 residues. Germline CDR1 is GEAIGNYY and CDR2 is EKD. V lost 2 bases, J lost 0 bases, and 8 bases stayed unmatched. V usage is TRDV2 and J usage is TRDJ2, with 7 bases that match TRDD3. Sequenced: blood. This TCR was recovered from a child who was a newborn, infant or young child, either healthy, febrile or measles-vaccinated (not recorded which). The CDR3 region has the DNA TGTGCCTGTGACAATCTGGGGGCCCCCGCTTTGACAGCACAACTCTTCTTT. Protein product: CACDNLGAPALTAQLFF.